Here is one T cell receptor beta chain with its context. This sample was included in a study of blood T cell repertoires in COVID-19. At the level of the study: The study drew acute and convalescent COVID-19 samples from the United States, Italy and Spain. Sources were T cells, B-cell-depleted T cells, or PBMCs; the material itself was cDNA or gDNA.

The method was immunoSEQ multiplex PCR; TCRdb's version includes in-frame clones alone and lacks a portion of them. The sample has over 250,000 clones, roughly 87% seen once; the top ten hold about an eighth. J lost 2 bases, V lost 1 base, and 7 bases had no gene match. Germline V CDR1 and CDR2: LNHDA, SQIVND (reference sequence). This CDR3 is 16 amino acids long. The chain carries TRBV19 and TRBJ2-5; 7 nucleotides agree with TRBD2. The receptor comes from a human donor in a cohort sampled during active COVID-19. Sequenced input: peripheral blood. In nucleotides, the CDR3 is TGTGCCAGTAGTATAGGACTAGCAGAGAAACAAGAGACCCAGTACTTC. The encoded protein is CASSIGLAEKQETQYF.